One TCR beta chain is described in this entry. Generated by immunoSEQ multiplex PCR, the TCRdb table keeps only in-frame clones and is missing some. The data contain a few hundred thousand clones, around 89% of them singletons. The CDR3 has 16 residues. Germline V gene data show CDR1 as LGHDT and CDR2 as YNNKEL (reference sequence). The V and J ends lost 1 base and 5 bases respectively, with 16 bases between them. This sample is part of a study of Ad26.COV2.S vaccination and SARS-CoV-2 variants. Study details: In the COV1001 trial, the donor was in the Ad26.COV2.S arm. The vaccine Ad26.COV2.S was put into the muscle once, or twice with 56 days between.

Regarding treatment: some 20 received Ad26.COV2.S at low or high dose, single or two shots; about five received placebo; per-sample allocation not given. Samples came from day 63 after the first vaccine or placebo injection. Vaccine was an Ad26 vector expressing Wuhan-strain SARS-CoV-2 spike. The input for sequencing was peripheral blood, taken in a trial of Ad26.COV2.S vaccine versus placebo. The chain recombines TRBV3-1 (or the pseudogene TRBV3-2) with TRBJ2-3, with D tentatively TRBD1 (5 bases). The clonotype comes from a person between 18 and 59 years old who received the Ad26.COV2.S COVID-19 vaccine or a placebo. In nucleotides, the CDR3 is TGTGCCAGCAGCCAAGTATTCCAGGGTTTAAGAGATACGCAGTATTTT. This translates into CASSQVFQGLRDTQYF.